A single sample gave rise to the 5 T cell receptor beta chains below, sequenced in a study of shared clonotypes between healthy human individuals (dated by TCRdb to 2020 to 2021). Library preparation used the immunoSEQ multiplex PCR assay. TCRdb holds this immuneACCESS table with in-frame rearrangements only. Some clones are missing; in checked studies, unresolved V genes explain under half, and the rest has no known cause. Across this sample there are more than 150,000 clones, with 85% to 95% seen only once. Of the sample, around 0.067% falls within the top ten clones. Source material: naive CD4+ T cells sorted from blood. The cell subset or site label corresponds to: CD45RA+ positively selected. The receptors here all came from a woman in her 30s in good health.

This sequence joins TRBV18 and TRBJ2-7; TRBD1 aligns across 8 bases. V lost 4 bases, J lost 7 bases, and 6 bases stayed unmatched. Germline CDR1 and CDR2: KGHSH and LQKENI. The CDR3 totals 13 residues. DNA for the CDR3: TGTGCCAGCTCACGTGGACAGGGCAGGGAGCAGTACTTC. Protein product: CASSRGQGREQYF. Full variable domain (missing parts from reference TRBV18 and TRBJ2-7): NAGVMQNPRHLVRRRGQEARLRCSPMKGHSHVYWYRQLPEEGLKFMVYLQKENIIDESGMPKERFSAEFPKEGPSILRIQQVVRGDSAAYFCASSRGQGREQYFGPGTRLTVT.

The rearrangement links TRBV6-5 to TRBJ2-5; TRBD2 might be the D (5 bases). The J call may be incorrect, as the DNA end agrees better with TRBJ2-7. CDR3 size: 13 residues. CDR1 is MNHEY and CDR2 is SVGAGI in the germline V gene. The CDR3 is CASRSGNSYEQYF. DNA of the CDR3: TGTGCCAGCAGATCGGGGAACTCCTACGAGCAGTACTTC.

This chain uses TRBV6-6 with TRBJ1-2, with unresolved D. The CDR3 loop spans 15 amino acids. The V gene lost 2 bases and the J gene lost 0 bases, with 10 bases spanning the gap. Germline V lookup: CDR1 MNHNY, CDR2 SVGAGI (reference sequence). For the CDR3, the DNA is TGTGCCAGCAGTTACGCCCTTGATACTAACTATGGCTACACCTTC. Encoded protein: CASSYALDTNYGYTF.

The rearrangement uses TRBV9 and TRBJ1-1, with D possibly matching TRBD1 (6 bases). V gave up 2 bases and J gave up 1 base, with 9 bases separating them. Germline values: CDR1 SGDLS, CDR2 YYNGEE. The CDR3 is 14 amino acids. The CDR3 coding sequence is TGTGCCAGCAGCGTTCTGACAGGGAACACTGAAGCTTTCTTT. Translating gives CASSVLTGNTEAFF.

The CDR3: CASTGRADEKLFF. The CDR3 nucleotides are TGCGCCAGCACGGGCAGGGCTGATGAAAAACTGTTTTTT. V is TRBV5-1 and J is TRBJ1-4; D is perhaps TRBD1 (5 bases). Trimming left V 6 bases short and J 6 bases short, with 12 bases between. CDR3 length: 13 amino acids. Per the germline V gene, CDR1 is SGHRS and CDR2 is YFSETQ.